The clone carrying this T cell receptor (beta chain) has a count of ten or more. RNA transcripts provided the source from which TCR beta CDR3 regions were amplified. The HTBI primer set served for first-round RT-PCR of the TCR CDR3. Each CDR3 protein is one row after TCRdb ran MiXCR on the multiplex PCR reads. The table shows 400,000 to 600,000 distinct CDR3 sequences, with under 25% occurring only once. This sample was taken from a study of T cells in Graves' hyperthyroidism and ophthalmopathy. The authors deemed Graves' hyperthyroidism stable absent ophthalmopathy progression within 18 months. Uncontrolled infection, other autoimmune disease, pregnancy or lactation barred patients from enrollment. The receptor was derived from a man between 18 and 29 years old with Graves' hyperthyroidism. Sample: blood.

CDR3 sequence reads: CASSFYGRQETQYF. The CDR3 DNA follows: TGCGCCAGCAGCTTTTATGGCAGACAAGAGACCCAGTACTTC. The chain couples TRBV5-1 to TRBJ2-5; no definite D call. Trimming left V 2 bases short and J 2 bases short, with 10 bases between. The CDR3 contains 14 residues. Germline-derived CDR1 and CDR2 are SGHRS and YFSETQ.